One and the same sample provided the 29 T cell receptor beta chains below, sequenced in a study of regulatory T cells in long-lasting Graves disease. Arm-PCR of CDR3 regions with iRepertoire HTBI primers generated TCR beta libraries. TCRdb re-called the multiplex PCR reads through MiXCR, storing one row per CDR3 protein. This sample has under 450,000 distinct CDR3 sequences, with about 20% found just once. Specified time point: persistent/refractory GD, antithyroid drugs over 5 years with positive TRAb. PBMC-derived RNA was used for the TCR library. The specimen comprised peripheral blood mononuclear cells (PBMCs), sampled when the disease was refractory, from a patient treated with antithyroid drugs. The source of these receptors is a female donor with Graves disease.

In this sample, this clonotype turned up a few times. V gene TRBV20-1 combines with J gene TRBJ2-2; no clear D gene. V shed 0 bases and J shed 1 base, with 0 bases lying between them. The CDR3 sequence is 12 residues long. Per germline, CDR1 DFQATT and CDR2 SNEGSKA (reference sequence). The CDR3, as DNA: TGCAGTGCTAGAGAGAACACCGGGGAGCTGTTTTTT. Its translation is CSARENTGELFF.

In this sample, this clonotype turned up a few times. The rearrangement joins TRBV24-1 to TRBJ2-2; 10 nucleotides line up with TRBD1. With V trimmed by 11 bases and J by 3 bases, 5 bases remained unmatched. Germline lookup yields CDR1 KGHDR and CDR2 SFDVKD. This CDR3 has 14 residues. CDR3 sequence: CASRGTGDTGELFF. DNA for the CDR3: TGTGCCAGTCGTGGGACAGGGGACACCGGGGAGCTGTTTTTT.

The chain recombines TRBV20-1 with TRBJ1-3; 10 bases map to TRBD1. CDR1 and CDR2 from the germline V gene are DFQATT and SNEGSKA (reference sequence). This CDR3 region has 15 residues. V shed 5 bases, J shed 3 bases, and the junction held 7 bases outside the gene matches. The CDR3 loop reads CSAPQDRGFGNTIYF. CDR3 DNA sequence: TGCAGTGCTCCCCAGGACAGGGGGTTTGGAAACACCATATATTTT.

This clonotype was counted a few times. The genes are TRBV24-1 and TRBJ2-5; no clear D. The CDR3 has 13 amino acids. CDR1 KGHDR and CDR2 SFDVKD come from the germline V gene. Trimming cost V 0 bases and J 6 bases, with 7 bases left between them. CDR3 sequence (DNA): TGTGCCACCAGTGATTTGCAGGAGAAGACCCAGTACTTC. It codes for CATSDLQEKTQYF.

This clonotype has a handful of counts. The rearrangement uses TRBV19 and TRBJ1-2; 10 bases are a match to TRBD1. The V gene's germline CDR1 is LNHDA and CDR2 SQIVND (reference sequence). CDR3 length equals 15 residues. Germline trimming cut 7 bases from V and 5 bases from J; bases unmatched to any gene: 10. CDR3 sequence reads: CASNLPGQGNYGYTF. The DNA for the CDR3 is TGTGCCAGTAATCTTCCGGGACAGGGGAATTATGGCTACACCTTC.

CDR3 in amino acids: CASSSPDFRDSNYGYTF. As DNA, the CDR3 is TGTGCCAGCAGTTCCCCCGACTTCAGGGACTCTAACTATGGCTACACCTTC. V is TRBV7-2 and J is TRBJ1-2; D perhaps matches TRBD1 (5 bases). This CDR3 comprises 17 residues. CDR1 and CDR2 from the germline V gene are SGHTA and FQGNSA. The germline V and J ends were trimmed by 6 bases and 0 bases, with 20 bases remaining between them.

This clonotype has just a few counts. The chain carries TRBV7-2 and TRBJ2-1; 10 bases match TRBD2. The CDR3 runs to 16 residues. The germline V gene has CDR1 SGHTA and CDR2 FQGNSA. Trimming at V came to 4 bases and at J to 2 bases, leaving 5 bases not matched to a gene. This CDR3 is CASSSRTSGAYNEQFF. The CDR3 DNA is TGTGCCAGCAGCTCACGGACTAGCGGAGCCTACAATGAGCAGTTCTTC.

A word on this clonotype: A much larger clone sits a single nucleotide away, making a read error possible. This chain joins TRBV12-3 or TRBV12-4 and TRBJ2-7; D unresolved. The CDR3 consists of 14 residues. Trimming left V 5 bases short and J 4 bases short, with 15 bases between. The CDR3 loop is CASSNSELPYEQYF. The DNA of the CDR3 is TGTGCCAGCAGTAACAGTGAACTCCCATACGAGCAGTACTTC.

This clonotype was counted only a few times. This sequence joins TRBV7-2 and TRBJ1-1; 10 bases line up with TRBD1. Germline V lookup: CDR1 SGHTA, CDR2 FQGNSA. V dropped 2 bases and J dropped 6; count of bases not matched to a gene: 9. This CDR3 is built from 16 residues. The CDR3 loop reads CASSLLHGTGVAEAFF. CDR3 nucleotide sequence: TGTGCCAGCAGCTTACTCCATGGGACAGGGGTTGCTGAAGCTTTCTTT.

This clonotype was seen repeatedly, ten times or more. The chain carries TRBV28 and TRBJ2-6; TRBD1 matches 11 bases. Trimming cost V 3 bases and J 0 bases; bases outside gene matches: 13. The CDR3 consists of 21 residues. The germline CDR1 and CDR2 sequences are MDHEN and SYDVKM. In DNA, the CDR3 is TGTGCCAGCAGTTTCGTTATGAGGACAGGGGGCTTCGCCTCTGGGGCCAACGTCCTGACTTTC. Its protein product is CASSFVMRTGGFASGANVLTF. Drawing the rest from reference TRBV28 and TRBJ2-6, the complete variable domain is DVKVTQSSRYLVKRTGEKVFLECVQDMDHENMFWYRQDPGLGLRLIYFSYDVKMKEKGDIPEGYSVSREKKERFSLILESASTNQTSMYLCASSFVMRTGGFASGANVLTFGAGSRLTVL.

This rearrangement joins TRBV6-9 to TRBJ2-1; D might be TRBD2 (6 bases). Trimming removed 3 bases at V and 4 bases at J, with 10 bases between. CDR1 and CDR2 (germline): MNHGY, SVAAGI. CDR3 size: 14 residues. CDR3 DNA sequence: TGTGCCAGCAGTTACGGGGGACTTTACAATGAGCAGTTCTTC. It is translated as CASSYGGLYNEQFF.

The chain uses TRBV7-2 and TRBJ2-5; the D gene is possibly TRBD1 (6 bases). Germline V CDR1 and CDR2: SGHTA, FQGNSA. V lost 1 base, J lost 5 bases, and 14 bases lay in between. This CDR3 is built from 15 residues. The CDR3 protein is CASSLGYRAEETQYF. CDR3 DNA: TGTGCCAGCAGCTTAGGGTACAGGGCTGAGGAGACCCAGTACTTC.

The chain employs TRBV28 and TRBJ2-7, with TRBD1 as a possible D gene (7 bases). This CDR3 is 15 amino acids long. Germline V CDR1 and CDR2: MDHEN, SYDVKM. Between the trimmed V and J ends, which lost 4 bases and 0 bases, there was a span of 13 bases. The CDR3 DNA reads TGTGCCAGCAGTTACAGGGGAGGAATCTCCTACGAGCAGTACTTC. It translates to CASSYRGGISYEQYF.

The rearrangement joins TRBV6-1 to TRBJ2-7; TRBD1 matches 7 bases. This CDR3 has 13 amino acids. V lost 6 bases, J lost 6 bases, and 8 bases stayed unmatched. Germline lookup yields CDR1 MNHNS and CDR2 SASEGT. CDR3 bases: TGTGCCAGCAGCTCATTAGGGGGCAGCGAGCAGTACTTC. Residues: CASSSLGGSEQYF.

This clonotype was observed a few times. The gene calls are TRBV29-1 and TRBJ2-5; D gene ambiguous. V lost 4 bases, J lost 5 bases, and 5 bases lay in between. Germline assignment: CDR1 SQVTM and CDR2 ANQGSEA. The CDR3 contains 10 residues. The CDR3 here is CSVGGETQYF. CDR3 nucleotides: TGCAGCGTTGGGGGTGAGACCCAGTACTTC.

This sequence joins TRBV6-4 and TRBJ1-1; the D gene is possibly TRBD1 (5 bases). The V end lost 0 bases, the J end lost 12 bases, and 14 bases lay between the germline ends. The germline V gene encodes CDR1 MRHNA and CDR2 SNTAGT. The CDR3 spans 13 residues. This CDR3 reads CASSDSRGLRTFF. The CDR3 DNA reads TGTGCCAGCAGTGACTCACGGGGCTTGAGGACTTTCTTT.

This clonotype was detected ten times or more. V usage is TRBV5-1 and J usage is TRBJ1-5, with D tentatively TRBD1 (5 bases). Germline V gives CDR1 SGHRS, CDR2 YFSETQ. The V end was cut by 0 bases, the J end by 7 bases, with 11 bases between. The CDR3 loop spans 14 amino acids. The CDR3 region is CASSLAGFYQPQHF. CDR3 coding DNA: TGCGCCAGCAGCTTGGCAGGGTTCTACCAGCCCCAGCATTTT.

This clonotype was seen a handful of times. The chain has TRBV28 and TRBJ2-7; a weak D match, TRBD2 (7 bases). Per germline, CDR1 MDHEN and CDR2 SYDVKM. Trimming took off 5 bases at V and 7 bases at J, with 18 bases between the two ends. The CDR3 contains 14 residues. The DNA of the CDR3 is TGTGCCAGCAGTGGGGAGGGGCAGGGGTGGGAGCAGTACTTC. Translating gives CASSGEGQGWEQYF.

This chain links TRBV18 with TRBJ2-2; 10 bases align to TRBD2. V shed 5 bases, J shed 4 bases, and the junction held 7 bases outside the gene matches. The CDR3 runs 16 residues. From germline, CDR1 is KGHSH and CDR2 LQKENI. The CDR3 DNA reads TGTGCCAGCTCAGCTACTAGCGGGATCCGCACCGGGGAGCTGTTTTTT. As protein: CASSATSGIRTGELFF.

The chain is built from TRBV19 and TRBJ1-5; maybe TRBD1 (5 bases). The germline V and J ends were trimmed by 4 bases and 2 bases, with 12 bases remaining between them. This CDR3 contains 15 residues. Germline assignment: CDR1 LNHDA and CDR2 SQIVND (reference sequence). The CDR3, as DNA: TGTGCCAGTAGTAAGGGCAGGGATGGCAATCAGCCCCAGCATTTT. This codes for CASSKGRDGNQPQHF. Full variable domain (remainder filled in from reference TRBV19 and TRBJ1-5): DGGITQSPKYLFRKEGQNVTLSCEQNLNHDAMYWYRQDPGQGLRLIYYSQIVNDFQKGDIAEGYSVSREKKESFPLTVTSAQKNPTAFYLCASSKGRDGNQPQHFGDGTRLSIL.

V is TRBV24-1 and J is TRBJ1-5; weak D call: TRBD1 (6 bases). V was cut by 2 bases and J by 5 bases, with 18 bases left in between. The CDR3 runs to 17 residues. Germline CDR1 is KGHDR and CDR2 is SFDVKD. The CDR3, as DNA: TGTGCCACCAGTGATTCCCAAAATGCTGGACAGTATCAGCCCCAGCATTTT. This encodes CATSDSQNAGQYQPQHF.

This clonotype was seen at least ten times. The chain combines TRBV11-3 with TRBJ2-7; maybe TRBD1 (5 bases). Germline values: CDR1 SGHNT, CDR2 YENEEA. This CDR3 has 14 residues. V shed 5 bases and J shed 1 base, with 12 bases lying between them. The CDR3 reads CASSPRQNSYEQYF. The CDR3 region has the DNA TGTGCCAGCAGCCCCCGACAGAATTCCTACGAGCAGTACTTC.

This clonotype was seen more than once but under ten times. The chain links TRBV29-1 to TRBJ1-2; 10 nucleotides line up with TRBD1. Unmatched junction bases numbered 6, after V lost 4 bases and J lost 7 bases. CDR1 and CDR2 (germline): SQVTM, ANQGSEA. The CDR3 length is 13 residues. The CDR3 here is CSVGMGTGAGYTF. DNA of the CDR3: TGCAGCGTTGGCATGGGGACAGGGGCTGGCTACACCTTC. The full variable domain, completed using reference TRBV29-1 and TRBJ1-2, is SAVISQKPSRDICQRGTSLTIQCQVDSQVTMMFWYRQQPGQSLTLIATANQGSEATYESGFVIDKFPISRPNLTFSTLTVSNMSPEDSSIYLCSVGMGTGAGYTFGSGTRLTVV.

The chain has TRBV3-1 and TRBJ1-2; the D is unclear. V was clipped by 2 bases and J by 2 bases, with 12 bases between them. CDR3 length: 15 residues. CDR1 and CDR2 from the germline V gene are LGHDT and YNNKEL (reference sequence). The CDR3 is CASSQNPGVNYGYTF. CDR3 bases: TGTGCCAGCAGCCAAAACCCAGGAGTAAACTATGGCTACACCTTC.

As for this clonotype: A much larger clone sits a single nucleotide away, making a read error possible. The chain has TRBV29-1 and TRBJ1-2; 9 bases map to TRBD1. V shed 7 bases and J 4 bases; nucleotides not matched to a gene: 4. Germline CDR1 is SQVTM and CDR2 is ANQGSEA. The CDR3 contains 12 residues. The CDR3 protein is CSGGQGTYGYTF. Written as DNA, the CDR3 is TGCAGCGGTGGACAGGGGACCTATGGCTACACCTTC.

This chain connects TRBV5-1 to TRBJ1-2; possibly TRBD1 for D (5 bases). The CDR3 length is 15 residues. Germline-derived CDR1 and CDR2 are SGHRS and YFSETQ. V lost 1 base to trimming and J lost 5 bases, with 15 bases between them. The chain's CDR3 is CASSLTPGTEYGYTF. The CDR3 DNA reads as TGCGCCAGCAGCTTGACCCCCGGGACGGAATATGGCTACACCTTC.

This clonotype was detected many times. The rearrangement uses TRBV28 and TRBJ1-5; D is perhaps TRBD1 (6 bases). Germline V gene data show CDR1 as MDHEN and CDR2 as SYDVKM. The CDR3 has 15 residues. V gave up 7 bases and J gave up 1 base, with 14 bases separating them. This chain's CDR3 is CASILRGGSNQPQHF. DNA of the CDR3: TGTGCCAGCATCCTGAGGGGGGGGAGCAATCAGCCCCAGCATTTT. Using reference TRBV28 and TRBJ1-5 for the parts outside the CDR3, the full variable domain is DVKVTQSSRYLVKRTGEKVFLECVQDMDHENMFWYRQDPGLGLRLIYFSYDVKMKEKGDIPEGYSVSREKKERFSLILESASTNQTSMYLCASILRGGSNQPQHFGDGTRLSIL.

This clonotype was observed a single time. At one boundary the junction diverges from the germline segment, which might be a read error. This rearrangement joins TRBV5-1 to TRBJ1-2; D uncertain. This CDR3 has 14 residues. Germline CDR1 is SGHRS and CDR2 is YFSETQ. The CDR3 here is CASSFDGLRYGHTF. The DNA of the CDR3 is TGCGCCAGCAGCTTTGACGGGTTACGGTATGGCCACACCTTC.

CDR3 in amino acids: CASSLDIGYGYTF. DNA of the CDR3: TGCGCCAGCAGCTTGGATATAGGCTATGGCTACACCTTC. This chain connects TRBV5-1 to TRBJ1-2; D unclear. Between the trimmed V and J ends, which lost 0 bases and 4 bases, there was a span of 7 bases. Germline lookup yields CDR1 SGHRS and CDR2 YFSETQ. The CDR3 is made up of 13 amino acids. Looking up the rest from reference TRBV5-1 and TRBJ1-2 gives the full variable domain: KAGVTQTPRYLIKTRGQQVTLSCSPISGHRSVSWYQQTPGQGLQFLFEYFSETQRNKGNFPGRFSGRQFSNSRSEMNVSTLELGDSALYLCASSLDIGYGYTFGSGTRLTVV.